This T cell receptor beta chain was retrieved from a study of blood T cells in healthy people across ages. Using a J-beta primer mix together with a sample-barcoded 5' primer, a second PCR was run for roughly 6 to 11 cycles. Researchers report that a template-switch adaptor with 12 random nucleotides tagged each cDNA molecule. TCRdb fed the 5' RACE reads into MiXCR, producing one record per CDR3 protein. The sample comprises some 1.5 million distinct CDR3 sequences, under 30% of which are singletons, and roughly 8% rests with the top ten. The sample holds a few counts of this clonotype. The antigen is undetermined. General study points: The authors considered diversity estimates from one million T cells to be underestimates.

The CDR3 covers 17 residues. The V gene's germline CDR1 is LNHNV and CDR2 YYDKDF (reference sequence). Deletions cut 0 bases from V and 6 bases from J, with 19 bases between. V gene TRBV15 combines with J gene TRBJ2-3; weak D call: TRBD2 (6 bases). The TCR originated in a young woman in good health. Sequencing was performed on blood. CDR3 region: CATSRDRGKGNLDTQYF. CDR3 bases: TGTGCCACCAGCAGAGATCGGGGGAAGGGTAACTTGGATACGCAGTATTTT. Full variable domain (rest looked up from reference TRBV15 and TRBJ2-3): DAMVIQNPRYQVTQFGKPVTLSCSQTLNHNVMYWYQQKSSQAPKLLFHYYDKDFNNEADTPDNFQSRRPNTSFCFLDIRSPGLGDTAMYLCATSRDRGKGNLDTQYFGPGTRLTVL.